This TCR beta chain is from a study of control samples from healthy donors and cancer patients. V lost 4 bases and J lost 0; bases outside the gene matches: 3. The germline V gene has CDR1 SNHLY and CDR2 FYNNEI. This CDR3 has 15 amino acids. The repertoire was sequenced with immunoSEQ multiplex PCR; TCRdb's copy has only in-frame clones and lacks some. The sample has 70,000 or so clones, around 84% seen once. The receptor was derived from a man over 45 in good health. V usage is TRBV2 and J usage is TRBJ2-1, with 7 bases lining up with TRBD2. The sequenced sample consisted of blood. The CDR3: CASSVERGSYNEQFF. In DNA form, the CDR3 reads TGTGCCAGCAGTGTCGAGCGGGGCTCCTACAATGAGCAGTTCTTC.